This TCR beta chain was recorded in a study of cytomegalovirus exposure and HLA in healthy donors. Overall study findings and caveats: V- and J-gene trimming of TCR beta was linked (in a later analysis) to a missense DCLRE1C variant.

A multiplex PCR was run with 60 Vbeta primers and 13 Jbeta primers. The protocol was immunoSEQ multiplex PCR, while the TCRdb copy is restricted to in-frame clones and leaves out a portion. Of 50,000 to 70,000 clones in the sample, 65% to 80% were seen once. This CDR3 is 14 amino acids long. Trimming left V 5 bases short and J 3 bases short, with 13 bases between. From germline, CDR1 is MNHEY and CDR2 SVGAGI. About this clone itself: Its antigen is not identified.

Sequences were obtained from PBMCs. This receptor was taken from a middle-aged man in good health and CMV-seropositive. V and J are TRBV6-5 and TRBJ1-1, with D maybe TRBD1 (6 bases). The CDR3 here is CASSQSDRDTEAFF. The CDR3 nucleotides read TGTGCCAGCAGTCAGTCGGACAGAGACACTGAAGCTTTCTTT.